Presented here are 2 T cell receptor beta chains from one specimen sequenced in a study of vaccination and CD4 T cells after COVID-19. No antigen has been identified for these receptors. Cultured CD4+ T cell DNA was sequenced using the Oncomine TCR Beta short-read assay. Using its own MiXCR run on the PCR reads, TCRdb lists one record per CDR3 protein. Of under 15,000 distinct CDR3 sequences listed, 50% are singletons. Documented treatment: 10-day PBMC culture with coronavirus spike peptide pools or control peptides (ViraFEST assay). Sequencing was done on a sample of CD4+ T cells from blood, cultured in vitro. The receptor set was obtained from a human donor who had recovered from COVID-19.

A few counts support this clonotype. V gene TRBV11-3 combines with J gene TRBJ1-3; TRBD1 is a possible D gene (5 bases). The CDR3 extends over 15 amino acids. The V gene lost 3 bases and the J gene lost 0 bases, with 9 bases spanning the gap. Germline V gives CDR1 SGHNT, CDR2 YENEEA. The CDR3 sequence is CASSLSRGSGNTIYF. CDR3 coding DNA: TGTGCCAGCAGCTTGTCGAGGGGCTCTGGAAACACCATATATTTT. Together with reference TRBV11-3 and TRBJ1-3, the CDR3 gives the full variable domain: EAGVVQSPRYKIIEKKQPVAFWCNPISGHNTLYWYLQNLGQGPELLIRYENEEAVDDSQLPKDRFSAERLKGVDSTLKIQPAELGDSAVYLCASSLSRGSGNTIYFGEGSWLTVV.

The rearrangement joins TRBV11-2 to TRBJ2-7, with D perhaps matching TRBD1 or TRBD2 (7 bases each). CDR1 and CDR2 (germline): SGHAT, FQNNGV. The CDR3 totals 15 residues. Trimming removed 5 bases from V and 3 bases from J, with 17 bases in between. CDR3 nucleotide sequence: TGTGCCAGCAGCACCCAGGGGGGGGTACTCTACGAGCAGTACTTC. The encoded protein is CASSTQGGVLYEQYF.